The 31 T cell receptor beta chains given below trace back to one sample, sequenced in a study of technical replicates of blood from a handful of donors. Only in-frame clones appear in the TCRdb table, and some are missing; sequencing was by immunoSEQ multiplex PCR. The table lists about 12,000 clones, 90% to 95% of them singletons. Sequencing was done on a sample of PBMCs. The origin of the receptors is a human donor in good health.

The rearrangement uses TRBV12-5 and TRBJ2-5; 8 nucleotides line up with TRBD1. Unmatched junction bases numbered 12, after V lost 7 bases and J lost 5 bases. CDR3 length: 15 amino acids. Per germline, CDR1 LGHNT and CDR2 FRNRAP. CDR3 loop: CASALTSRGLETQYF. Written as DNA, the CDR3 is TGTGCTAGTGCCCTCACCAGCAGGGGGCTGGAGACCCAGTACTTC.

This clone was seen just once. This chain links TRBV5-5 with TRBJ2-5, with a weak D call TRBD1 (6 bases). In germline, CDR1 is SGHKS, CDR2 YYEKEE (reference sequence). The germline V and J ends were trimmed by 2 bases and 5 bases, with 19 bases remaining between them. The CDR3 has 16 amino acids. Written as DNA, the CDR3 is TGTGCCAGCAGCTTAGTGCTGGGTCCCCAGGGGGAGACCCAGTACTTC. Translating it yields CASSLVLGPQGETQYF.

CDR3 region: CASRHYETQYF. For the CDR3, the DNA is TGTGCCAGCAGGCATTATGAGACGCAGTATTTT. This rearrangement joins TRBV25-1 to TRBJ2-3; D gene unclear. This CDR3 contains 11 residues. Germline CDR1 reads MGHDK; CDR2 reads SYGVNS. Trimming stripped 6 bases from V and 9 bases from J, with 10 bases between. The variable domain in full, completed from reference TRBV25-1 and TRBJ2-3, reads EADIYQTPRYLVIGTGKKITLECSQTMGHDKMYWYQQDPGMELHLIHYSYGVNSTEKGDLSSESTVSRIRTEHFPLTLESARPSHTSQYLCASRHYETQYFGPGTRLTVL.

This sequence joins TRBV7-9 and TRBJ1-4; a weak D match, TRBD1 (5 bases). Germline CDR1 reads SEHNR; CDR2 reads FQNEAQ (reference sequence). CDR3 length equals 13 residues. V was clipped by 5 bases and J by 8 bases, with 12 bases between them. CDR3 nucleotide sequence: TGTGCCAGCAGCCCCGATCGGGGGGAAAAACTGTTTTTT. Its translation is CASSPDRGEKLFF.

V and J are TRBV7-2 and TRBJ2-7; possibly TRBD2 for D (5 bases). This CDR3 is built from 17 residues. Per germline, CDR1 SGHTA and CDR2 FQGNSA. V gave up 3 bases and J gave up 2 bases, with 20 bases separating them. This CDR3 is CASSFGYGGRGTYEQYF. CDR3 coding DNA: TGTGCCAGCAGCTTCGGTTATGGAGGCCGGGGAACCTACGAGCAGTACTTC. The full variable domain, its missing parts supplied by reference TRBV7-2 and TRBJ2-7, is GAGVSQSPSNKVTEKGKDVELRCDPISGHTALYWYRQSLGQGLEFLIYFQGNSAPDKSGLPSDRFSAERTGGSVSTLTIQRTQQEDSAVYLCASSFGYGGRGTYEQYFGPGTRLTVT.

CDR3 in amino acids: CASRGRRNTEAFF. As DNA, the CDR3 is TGTGCCAGCAGGGGGCGCAGGAACACTGAAGCTTTCTTT. This rearrangement joins TRBV28 to TRBJ1-1; D is perhaps TRBD1 (5 bases). The length of the CDR3 is 13 residues. Germline V gene data show CDR1 as MDHEN and CDR2 as SYDVKM. Trimming pared 6 bases from V and 1 base from J, leaving 9 bases between.

The chain uses TRBV6-5 and TRBJ1-2; the D gene is possibly TRBD1 (6 bases). The V end was cut by 2 bases, the J end by 5 bases, with 18 bases between. Germline V gives CDR1 MNHEY, CDR2 SVGAGI. This CDR3 has 16 residues. The CDR3 bases are TGTGCCAGCAGTTACACCGACGGGGCAGGGGATTATGGCTACACCTTC. The encoded protein is CASSYTDGAGDYGYTF.

The rearrangement uses TRBV11-1 and TRBJ2-5, with D maybe TRBD2 (6 bases). The CDR3 runs 14 residues. CDR1 SGHAT and CDR2 FQDESV come from the germline V gene (reference sequence). V was pared by 4 bases and J by 7 bases, with 16 bases between. CDR3 nucleotides: TGTGCCAGCAGCTCCATACGGGGAGGTGGGACCCAGTACTTC. This codes for CASSSIRGGGTQYF.

This chain links TRBV6-5 with TRBJ2-7; 7 bases line up with TRBD2. Germline V gene sequence: CDR1 MNHEY, CDR2 SVGAGI. V trimming: 6 bases; J trimming: 5 bases; junction bases outside the gene matches: 7. The CDR3 runs to 13 residues. As DNA, the CDR3 is TGTGCCAGCAGGTCCTTGGGAGGGGACGAGCAGTACTTC. Its protein product is CASRSLGGDEQYF.

The V gene is TRBV18, the J gene TRBJ1-1; D is uncertain. This CDR3 is built from 13 residues. The germline V gene has CDR1 KGHSH and CDR2 LQKENI. V was shortened by 6 bases and J by 5 bases, with 13 bases between the two germline ends. CDR3 nucleotides: TGTGCCAGCTCGCCCTTACGGAGAACTGAAGCTTTCTTT. This sequence encodes CASSPLRRTEAFF. Together with reference TRBV18 and TRBJ1-1, the CDR3 gives the full variable domain: NAGVMQNPRHLVRRRGQEARLRCSPMKGHSHVYWYRQLPEEGLKFMVYLQKENIIDESGMPKERFSAEFPKEGPSILRIQQVVRGDSAAYFCASSPLRRTEAFFGQGTRLTVV.

The CDR3 bases are TGTGCCAGCAGCCCAGATAGCCTTCTGCCCCAGCATTTT. Its translation: CASSPDSLLPQHF. The chain links TRBV7-9 to TRBJ1-5; unclear D gene. From germline, CDR1 is SEHNR and CDR2 FQNEAQ (reference sequence). V was clipped by 5 bases and J by 9 bases, with 14 bases between them. CDR3 length: 13 residues.

J is TRBJ2-5 and V is TRBV7-6; 11 nucleotides match TRBD2. The CDR3 has 18 amino acids. Germline lookup yields CDR1 SGHVS and CDR2 FNYEAQ. Trimming cost V 0 bases and J 4 bases; bases outside gene matches: 10. In DNA, the CDR3 is TGTGCCAGCAGCTTAGCGGAGGCAACTAGCGGGAGTTCAGAGACCCAGTACTTC. Protein product: CASSLAEATSGSSETQYF.

The chain is built from TRBV11-3 and TRBJ2-2; 7 bases align to TRBD2. J gave up 7 bases and V 3 bases, and 14 bases lay outside the gene matches. Looked up from germline, CDR1 is SGHNT and CDR2 is YENEEA. The CDR3 sequence is 17 residues long. The CDR3 DNA is TGTGCCAGCAGCTTGGGCCATGGCCTAGCGGACATCGGGGAGCTGTTTTTT. Protein product: CASSLGHGLADIGELFF.

This sequence joins TRBV27 and TRBJ2-7; 7 bases agree with TRBD1. The CDR3 has 15 amino acids. Germline values: CDR1 MNHEY, CDR2 SMNVEV (reference sequence). V gave up 6 bases and J gave up 0 bases; unmatched junction bases: 8. The CDR3 is CASRKTRDSSYEQYF. In DNA, the CDR3 is TGTGCCAGCAGGAAAACCCGGGACAGCTCCTACGAGCAGTACTTC.

CDR3 DNA sequence: TGTGCCAGCAGTTTAGAGGATGGCTACACCTTC. Its protein product is CASSLEDGYTF. V and J are TRBV28 and TRBJ1-2, with D uncertain. The CDR3 sequence is 11 residues long. Germline V lookup: CDR1 MDHEN, CDR2 SYDVKM. Trimming cost V 2 bases and J 6 bases, with 4 bases left between them.

This chain connects TRBV7-9 to TRBJ2-7; possible D gene TRBD1, 6 bases. The germline CDR1 and CDR2 sequences are SEHNR and FQNEAQ (reference sequence). The CDR3 covers 14 residues. V was cut by 0 bases and J by 5 bases, with 11 bases left in between. This CDR3 is CASSLAGAFHEQYF. CDR3 in DNA: TGTGCCAGCAGCTTAGCGGGGGCTTTCCACGAGCAGTACTTC.

This sequence joins TRBV4-2 and TRBJ2-5, with 8 positions matching TRBD1. Germline CDR1 and CDR2: LGHNA and YNFKEQ. V lost 0 bases, J lost 5 bases, and 5 bases stayed unmatched. The CDR3 is 15 amino acids. CDR3 residues: CASSQDRTGRETQYF. CDR3 sequence (DNA): TGTGCCAGCAGCCAAGACCGGACAGGGAGGGAGACCCAGTACTTC.

The chain uses TRBV5-4 and TRBJ1-1; D may be TRBD1 (6 bases). The germline CDR1 and CDR2 sequences are SGHNT and YYREEE (reference sequence). Between the trimmed V and J ends, which lost 2 bases and 4 bases, there was a span of 15 bases. The CDR3 extends over 15 amino acids. The CDR3 sequence is CASSFVRGAATEAFF. For the CDR3, the DNA is TGTGCCAGCAGCTTTGTGCGGGGGGCTGCCACTGAAGCTTTCTTT. The full variable domain, its missing parts supplied by reference TRBV5-4 and TRBJ1-1, is ETGVTQSPTHLIKTRGQQVTLRCSSQSGHNTVSWYQQALGQGPQFIFQYYREEENGRGNFPPRFSGLQFPNYSSELNVNALELDDSALYLCASSFVRGAATEAFFGQGTRLTVV.

The genes are TRBV29-1 and TRBJ2-3; D is perhaps TRBD1 (6 bases). V was shortened by 7 bases and J by 2 bases, with 22 bases between the two germline ends. Germline V CDR1 and CDR2: SQVTM, ANQGSEA. The CDR3 contains 16 residues. CDR3 sequence reads: CSAEIRGQLTTDTQYF. The CDR3 bases are TGCAGCGCAGAAATACGGGGACAACTAACCACAGATACGCAGTATTTT.

The sample holds one count of this clone. The CDR3 reads CATSRDSSRLGEKTQYF. For the CDR3, the DNA is TGTGCCACCAGCAGAGATTCATCCAGACTAGGCGAAAAGACCCAGTACTTC. The chain links TRBV15 to TRBJ2-5; D may be TRBD2 (6 bases). V dropped 0 bases and J dropped 6 bases, with 20 bases sitting between them. Germline CDR1 reads LNHNV; CDR2 reads YYDKDF (reference sequence). There are 17 residues in the CDR3.

The chain couples TRBV7-9 to TRBJ2-1; 9 nucleotides line up with TRBD2. Germline V gives CDR1 SEHNR, CDR2 FQNEAQ (reference sequence). The CDR3 has 15 amino acids. The junction had 0 bases not matched to a gene; V was cut back by 1 base and J by 2 bases. The CDR3 reads CASSLGGRAYNEQFF. CDR3 bases: TGTGCCAGCAGCTTAGGCGGGAGGGCCTACAATGAGCAGTTCTTC.

This chain uses TRBV2 with TRBJ2-1; 7 bases align to TRBD2. With 4 bases clipped from V and 4 bases from J, the junction kept 4 bases outside the gene matches. The CDR3 totals 14 residues. CDR1 is SNHLY and CDR2 is FYNNEI in the germline V gene. CDR3 in DNA: TGTGCCAGCAGTGTGTTTAGCGGGTACAATGAGCAGTTCTTC. Translating it yields CASSVFSGYNEQFF.

The genes are TRBV5-6 and TRBJ2-7, with a tentative D call TRBD1 (5 bases). The CDR3 covers 14 residues. Germline CDR1 is SGHDT and CDR2 is YYEEEE. Trimming took 3 bases from V and 2 from J, leaving 12 bases between them. The CDR3 region is CASSSLRGTYEQYF. CDR3 nucleotide sequence: TGTGCCAGCAGCTCCCTAAGGGGAACCTACGAGCAGTACTTC.

The V and J genes are TRBV19 and TRBJ2-1, with D unresolved. The CDR3 loop spans 14 amino acids. CDR1 LNHDA and CDR2 SQIVND come from the germline V gene (reference sequence). Trimming stripped 5 bases from V and 0 bases from J, with 8 bases between. In DNA, the CDR3 is TGTGCCAGTAGTGCAGGCCACTCCTACAATGAGCAGTTCTTC. Encoded protein: CASSAGHSYNEQFF.

The chain is built from TRBV5-1 and TRBJ2-5; D unresolved. V lost 0 bases, J lost 4 bases, and 7 bases lay in between. The CDR3 is 13 amino acids. From germline, CDR1 is SGHRS and CDR2 YFSETQ. Written as DNA, the CDR3 is TGCGCCAGCAGCTTGGGGCTCAGAGAGACCCAGTACTTC. It specifies CASSLGLRETQYF.

The chain is built from TRBV28 and TRBJ1-1; 7 positions match TRBD1. This CDR3 is 13 amino acids long. The V segment lost 6 bases and the J segment 4 bases; nucleotides outside the gene matches: 5. Germline V gene lookup returns CDR1 MDHEN and CDR2 SYDVKM. The DNA for the CDR3 is TGTGCCAGCAGCTACCACAGGGGCACTGAAGCTTTCTTT. This translates into CASSYHRGTEAFF.

The rearrangement uses TRBV7-8 and TRBJ2-1; 14 bases are a match to TRBD2. Germline CDR1 is SGHVS and CDR2 is FQNEAQ. V dropped 5 bases and J dropped 3; count of bases not matched to a gene: 3. The CDR3 covers 16 residues. The CDR3: CASSTGTSGSYNEQFF. The CDR3 DNA follows: TGTGCCAGCAGCACCGGGACTAGCGGGAGCTACAATGAGCAGTTCTTC. The whole variable domain, remainder taken from reference TRBV7-8 and TRBJ2-1, is GAGVSQSPRYKVAKRGQDVALRCDPISGHVSLFWYQQALGQGPEFLTYFQNEAQLDKSGLPSDRFFAERPEGSVSTLKIQRTQQEDSAVYLCASSTGTSGSYNEQFFGPGTRLTVL.

The gene calls are TRBV30 and TRBJ1-1; a possible D gene is TRBD1 (5 bases). The CDR3 is 15 amino acids. Germline V gene data show CDR1 as GTSNPN and CDR2 as SVGIG (reference sequence). V gave up 1 base and J gave up 0 bases, with 12 bases separating them. The DNA of the CDR3 is TGTGCCTGGAGTGGCCGGGCAGGGATGAACACTGAAGCTTTCTTT. Protein: CAWSGRAGMNTEAFF.

This sequence joins TRBV7-8 and TRBJ2-1; a weak D match, TRBD2 (6 bases). Trimming stripped 2 bases from V and 2 bases from J, with 13 bases between. This CDR3 contains 16 residues. Germline V gives CDR1 SGHVS, CDR2 FQNEAQ. CDR3 DNA sequence: TGTGCCAGCAGCTTAAATGGCGGGATCGCCTACAATGAGCAGTTCTTC. Translation gives CASSLNGGIAYNEQFF.

This chain connects TRBV7-2 to TRBJ2-1, with D possibly TRBD2 on 5 matching bases. With 5 bases removed from V and 3 bases from J, the gap between germline ends came to 14 bases. This CDR3 contains 15 residues. Germline CDR1 is SGHTA and CDR2 is FQGNSA. Written as DNA, the CDR3 is TGTGCCAGCAGCCACATCTTAGCGAACTACAATGAGCAGTTCTTC. Amino acid sequence: CASSHILANYNEQFF. The full variable domain, its missing parts supplied by reference TRBV7-2 and TRBJ2-1, is GAGVSQSPSNKVTEKGKDVELRCDPISGHTALYWYRQSLGQGLEFLIYFQGNSAPDKSGLPSDRFSAERTGGSVSTLTIQRTQQEDSAVYLCASSHILANYNEQFFGPGTRLTVL.

In its sample, this clone was seen once. The chain links TRBV5-1 to TRBJ2-6; TRBD2 might be the D (5 bases). The V and J ends lost 4 bases and 1 base respectively, with 9 bases between them. The germline gives CDR1 SGHRS, CDR2 YFSETQ. CDR3 length: 15 residues. CDR3 protein: CASSLRESGANVLTF. CDR3 DNA: TGCGCCAGCAGCCTGAGGGAATCTGGGGCCAACGTCCTGACTTTC.